Reported below is one T cell receptor beta chain. Its target is unknown. The data originate from a study of OX40 agonist ivuxolimab in advanced cancers. Study overall: Patients received ivuxolimab, an agonistic anti-OX40 (CD134) antibody. Hepatocellular carcinoma, melanoma, renal cell or head and neck cancer was diagnosed in the dose-escalation patients.

CDR3 length equals 13 residues. Looked up from germline, CDR1 is GTSNPN and CDR2 is SVGIG (reference sequence). V lost 4 bases to trimming and J lost 1 base, with 10 bases between them. Notes on the study in general: Nonresponders included some who also had low normalized T-cell clonal expansion.

Sequenced by immunoSEQ multiplex PCR; TCRdb stores in-frame clones only, minus some. The table lists under 90,000 clones, about 88% of them singletons. This TCR came from an adult with an advanced solid tumor such as melanoma, head and neck, liver or kidney cancer. The gene calls are TRBV30 and TRBJ1-2; D is possibly TRBD1 (6 bases). Sequenced here: CD4+ or CD8+ T cells sorted from blood, sampled in a trial of the OX40 agonist ivuxolimab. The CDR3 nucleotides read TGTGCCTGGACCACAGGGTTTAACTATGGCTACACCTTC. This codes for CAWTTGFNYGYTF. The full variable domain, its missing parts supplied by reference TRBV30 and TRBJ1-2, is SQTIHQWPATLVQPVGSPLSLECTVEGTSNPNLYWYRQAAGRGLQLLFYSVGIGQISSEVPQNLSASRPQDRQFILSSKKLLLSDSGFYLCAWTTGFNYGYTFGSGTRLTVV.